This TCR beta chain was recorded in a study of beta chain features in type 1 diabetes (dated by TCRdb to 2016 to 2019). With respect to the entire study: Patients and healthy donors did not differ in mean age, gender distribution, total cell number or subset yield. A total of 90 million to 140 million sorted cells were examined across all samples, and RNA yield correlated strongly with the number of cells per subset. Whereas all 30 or so donors provided naive and central memory subsets, regulatory and stem cell-like memory subsets were isolated from just 8 patients and roughly eight healthy donors. In the study, recently diagnosed type 1 diabetes patients and matched healthy donors were compared on the TCRB repertoires of their sorted circulating CD4+ T cell subsets.

A single peripheral blood draw of approximately 110 mL on average was collected from each donor into heparinised tubes. A BD FACSAria II was used to sort naive, central memory, regulatory and stem cell-like memory CD4+ T cells with a panel that included CD45RO, CCR7, CD25, CD127, CD95 and CD27. All sorted populations exceeded 95% purity. Right away, PBMCs were isolated by Lymphoprep density gradient centrifugation and were stained directly, with no culture step. So that batch effects would be minimized, each experiment stained and sorted samples in pairs, pairing one healthy donor with one patient. Broader findings and caveats from the paper: A moderate but significant shortening of TCRB CDR3 length was observed in type 1 diabetes patients in all four CD4+ subsets. Only small numbers of individuals were included in the HLA sub-analyses, which left unresolved whether HLA type had any influence on TCRB rearrangement. PCR might favor shorter templates, but patient and control samples were amplified and corrected together, so any skew would affect both groups equally. Sequencing cDNA rather than genomic DNA could over-represent highly expressing activated cells, although activation and CD3 levels did not differ between groups. At VDJ recombination sites, type 1 diabetes patients had fewer insertions and more deleted nucleotides, which implies abnormalities in thymic rearrangement. The naive, central memory and regulatory TCRB repertoires appeared to resemble one another more closely among patients than among healthy donors.

The High Capacity cDNA Reverse Transcription Kit was used to reverse transcribe all of the isolated RNA, meaning that expressed TCRB transcripts were what got sequenced. Deep immunoSEQ sequencing was applied to naive, central memory and regulatory T cell samples, giving an average of approximately 4 million total reads per sample. Sorted cells were lysed in RLT buffer and RNA was extracted with DNase-treated RNeasy Micro or Mini kits, depending on cell number. Each cell subset was processed separately to prevent cross-contamination, with patient and healthy donor samples processed together. TCRB sequences were amplified from cDNA with the immunoSEQ multiplex PCR, producing 87-bp fragments spanning the CDR3 region. Sequencing of the amplicons was performed on the Illumina HiSeq platform. Turning to the authors' computational methods: Synthetic template baselines were used to correct PCR bias computationally, reads within Hamming distance 2 were collapsed, and singletons that could not be merged were discarded. Reads were aligned to IMGT to assign V, D and J genes, CDR3 length, and insertions or deletions at six rearrangement sites. Within each subset, clonotype counts were normalized to sorted cell number, after which true diversity and Gini coefficients were computed with the tcR R package. The overlap coefficient, calculated on TCRB nucleotide sequences, was used to measure repertoire sharing. Out-of-frame TCRB sequences from naive cells were analyzed as a proxy for the pre-selection repertoire. TCRdb obtained this table from immuneACCESS and retained in-frame rearrangements with V and J assigned. These tables miss some clones; where compared with another copy, unresolved V genes account for less than half of the shortfall, and the remainder is unexplained. D and trimming were read from the DNA, whereas the V and J calls and clone size are those reported in that table. The sample profile shows hundreds of thousands of clones; over 9.5% of them were found once. The ten largest clones add up to under 0.02% of the sample.

For this clone: The antigen this receptor binds is unknown. Per-base quality was not reported, and no clone a single base away is much larger than it.

V and J are truncated by 8 bases and 5 bases respectively, leaving an intervening sequence of 21 bases. CDR1 MDHEN and CDR2 SYDVKM were looked up in the germline V gene. The CDR3 runs 15 residues from the cysteine to the phenylalanine. Only the CDR3 region is kept as DNA, spanning 45 bases read in frame from base 1. Sequencing was carried out using naive CD4+ T cells from blood. The meaning of the sample's cell subset or site label: true naive CD4+ T cells. The V gene is TRBV28 and the J gene is TRBJ2-5; the D gene is perhaps TRBD1, from 6 matching bases. This sequence was found in a man between 18 and 35 years old in good health. The CDR3 region has the sequence CASDEVDSVVETQYF. The sequenced DNA: TGTGCCAGCGACGAAGTGGACAGCGTTGTGGAGACCCAGTACTTC.